Below are 22 T cell receptor beta chains sequenced from a single sample in a study of T cell changes during pregnancy in multiple sclerosis. Assay used: immunoSEQ multiplex PCR; TCRdb lists only in-frame clones, some missing. The data hold fewer than 70,000 clones, with roughly 90% observed a single time. The sample here was peripheral blood, taken in the second trimester of pregnancy. These receptor sequences come from a female donor with multiple sclerosis, enrolled in a pregnancy study.

In nucleotides, the CDR3 is TGTGCCAGCAGCTCCCAGACTAGCGGGAGGGAAGGAGAGCAGTACTTC. Its translation is CASSSQTSGREGEQYF. The genes are TRBV21-1 and TRBJ2-7; TRBD2, the D gene given by the table, was not confirmed from the DNA. TRBV21-1 is a documented pseudogene. CDR3 length: 16 residues.

Here the CDR3 DNA reads TGTGCCAGCAGCGCACTAGCGGGAGGGTACGAGCAGTACTTC. Encoded protein: CASSALAGGYEQYF. The chain recombines TRBV7-6 with TRBJ2-7; the match to TRBD2 covers 13 bases. Germline-derived CDR1 and CDR2 are SGHVS and FNYEAQ. This CDR3 region has 14 residues. The V and J ends lost 5 bases and 4 bases, in that order; junction bases with no gene match: 2.

CDR3 bases: TGTGCCAGCAGCGTAGATAGACAGGACCTCTATGGCTACACCTTC. Its translation: CASSVDRQDLYGYTF. This rearrangement joins TRBV9 to TRBJ1-2; D is possibly TRBD1 (6 bases). From germline, CDR1 is SGDLS and CDR2 YYNGEE. The CDR3 length is 15 residues. The V end lost 0 bases, the J end lost 4 bases, and 13 bases lay between the germline ends.

V is TRBV5-1 and J is TRBJ2-3; D might be TRBD1 (6 bases). V was clipped by 0 bases and J by 1 base, with 6 bases between them. This CDR3 region has 14 residues. Germline V lookup: CDR1 SGHRS, CDR2 YFSETQ. The CDR3 loop reads CASSLDRGTDTQYF. The DNA for the CDR3 is TGCGCCAGCAGCTTGGACAGGGGCACAGATACGCAGTATTTT.

V is TRBV4-3 and J is TRBJ2-3; 9 nucleotides align to TRBD1. The CDR3 length is 17 residues. Germline V gives CDR1 LGHNA, CDR2 YSLEER. V shed 1 base, J shed 6 bases, and the junction held 11 bases outside the gene matches. DNA of the CDR3: TGCGCCAGCAGCCAAGTTCCGCCGGGACAGGGTGTTGATACGCAGTATTTT. Its translation: CASSQVPPGQGVDTQYF.

The chain carries TRBV13 and TRBJ2-5; 12 bases map to TRBD2. The V gene end was trimmed by 8 bases and the J gene end by 2 bases; junction bases not matched to a gene: 12. Germline-derived CDR1 and CDR2 are PRHDT and FYEKMQ (reference sequence). The CDR3 sequence is 17 residues long. In DNA, the CDR3 is TGTGCCAGCTCCGGCCGGGCTAGCGGGAGGGAGCAAGAGACCCAGTACTTC. Its protein product is CASSGRASGREQETQYF.

The chain joins TRBV7-3 to TRBJ2-6; a weak D match, TRBD1 (5 bases). There are 18 residues in the CDR3. The V gene lost 5 bases and the J gene lost 0 bases, with 17 bases spanning the gap. CDR1 and CDR2 from the germline V gene are SGHTA and FQGTGA. The CDR3 DNA reads TGTGCCAGCAGCCAGCCAGGGCCCCTTATCTCTGGGGCCAACGTCCTGACTTTC. Residues: CASSQPGPLISGANVLTF.

This clone was detected only once. The chain links TRBV19 to TRBJ1-1; tentatively, D is TRBD1 (5 bases). CDR1 is LNHDA, CDR2 SQIVND, per germline (reference sequence). The CDR3 has 14 amino acids. Trimming shortened V by 5 bases and J by 1 base, and 11 bases separated the two germline ends. The CDR3 reads CASSGIRENTEAFF. DNA of the CDR3: TGTGCCAGTAGTGGAATCAGGGAGAACACTGAAGCTTTCTTT.

This chain uses TRBV11-2 with TRBJ1-1; TRBD1 might be the D (5 bases). The CDR3 is 14 residues long. Germline V gene lookup returns CDR1 SGHAT and CDR2 FQNNGV. The germline V and J ends were trimmed by 5 bases and 1 base, with 11 bases remaining between them. In nucleotides, the CDR3 is TGTGCCAGCAGCCCTCGGGGGGAGAACACTGAAGCTTTCTTT. Translation gives CASSPRGENTEAFF.

The chain carries TRBV19 and TRBJ1-1, with D maybe TRBD1 (6 bases). Germline V lookup: CDR1 LNHDA, CDR2 SQIVND (reference sequence). This CDR3 is built from 13 residues. The V and J ends lost 2 bases and 4 bases respectively, with 8 bases between them. The DNA for the CDR3 is TGTGCCAGTAGTATAAACAGGGTCACTGAAGCTTTCTTT. This translates into CASSINRVTEAFF.

The chain couples TRBV7-9 to TRBJ2-1; 13 nucleotides line up with TRBD2. Germline CDR1 and CDR2: SEHNR and FQNEAQ (reference sequence). CDR3 length: 15 residues. The trim removed 5 bases at V and 7 bases at J, leaving 5 bases unmatched. CDR3 DNA: TGTGCCAGCAGCGCGACTAGCGGGAGGCGGAATGAGCAGTTCTTC. It translates to CASSATSGRRNEQFF.

The chain joins TRBV5-8 to TRBJ2-7, with TRBD2 matching 7 bases. V was clipped by 9 bases and J by 7 bases; unmatched bases: 16. The CDR3 sequence is 14 residues long. From germline, CDR1 is SGHTS and CDR2 YDEGEE. This CDR3 is CATSGGPRPLEQYF. The CDR3 DNA reads TGTGCCACCTCGGGGGGACCACGCCCTTTAGAGCAGTACTTC.

The chain uses TRBV5-1 and TRBJ1-4; 9 bases align to TRBD1. With V trimmed by 0 bases and J by 10 bases, 10 bases remained unmatched. The CDR3 runs 16 residues. CDR1 and CDR2 from the germline V gene are SGHRS and YFSETQ. Here the CDR3 reads CASSLEAGTGYGKLFF. The CDR3 DNA follows: TGCGCCAGCAGCTTGGAAGCCGGGACAGGGTACGGAAAACTGTTTTTT.

The rearrangement joins TRBV1 to TRBJ2-3; the DNA was not used to check the table's D call, TRBD2. TRBV1 is annotated as a pseudogene. There are 17 residues in the CDR3. The CDR3: CTSSSLGGPRVGDTQYF. In DNA form, the CDR3 reads TGCACCAGCAGCTCATTAGGAGGCCCGCGGGTGGGCGATACGCAGTATTTT.

V and J are TRBV30 and TRBJ2-1, with 13 bases fitting TRBD2. CDR1 is GTSNPN, CDR2 SVGIG, per germline (reference sequence). The CDR3 contains 15 residues. V gave up 0 bases and J gave up 5 bases; unmatched junction bases: 1. The CDR3 here is CAWSVGTSGNNEQFF. The CDR3 nucleotides are TGTGCCTGGAGTGTAGGGACTAGCGGGAACAATGAGCAGTTCTTC.

The rearrangement links TRBV6-1 to TRBJ1-1; D is perhaps TRBD1 (6 bases). The CDR3 runs to 15 residues. Trimming shortened V by 6 bases and J by 0 bases, and 14 bases separated the two germline ends. Germline CDR1 reads MNHNS; CDR2 reads SASEGT. This CDR3 reads CASRRLQGMNTEAFF. CDR3 nucleotides: TGTGCCAGCAGGAGACTACAGGGCATGAACACTGAAGCTTTCTTT.

This clone was picked up one time. The V call is TRBV19, the J call TRBJ1-2; the D gene is possibly TRBD1 (5 bases). The germline V gene encodes CDR1 LNHDA and CDR2 SQIVND (reference sequence). CDR3 length equals 15 residues. Trimming shortened V by 4 bases and J by 2 bases, and 14 bases separated the two germline ends. CDR3 sequence reads: CASSTLGTGNYGYTF. Written as DNA, the CDR3 is TGTGCCAGTAGTACCCTGGGGACTGGGAACTATGGCTACACCTTC.

J is TRBJ1-4 and V is TRBV6-5, with D possibly matching TRBD1 (6 bases). Germline-derived CDR1 and CDR2 are MNHEY and SVGAGI. V was clipped by 0 bases and J by 1 base, with 9 bases between them. CDR3 size: 16 residues. CDR3 amino acids: CASSYSSRGTNEKLFF. The CDR3 DNA is TGTGCCAGCAGTTACTCGAGCAGGGGAACTAATGAAAAACTGTTTTTT.

The chain has TRBV19 and TRBJ2-1; 7 bases fit TRBD1. V was clipped by 4 bases and J by 4 bases; unmatched bases: 4. This CDR3 comprises 14 residues. From germline, CDR1 is LNHDA and CDR2 SQIVND (reference sequence). The CDR3 sequence is CASSRPGGYNEQFF. The CDR3 DNA reads as TGTGCCAGTAGTAGGCCAGGGGGATACAATGAGCAGTTCTTC.

The chain is built from TRBV20-1 and TRBJ2-7; 7 nucleotides line up with TRBD1. The CDR3 runs to 11 residues. The germline CDR1 and CDR2 sequences are DFQATT and SNEGSKA (reference sequence). The CDR3 nucleotides are TGCGTAACCGGGACAGAATACGAGCAGTACTTC. It is translated as CVTGTEYEQYF.

J is TRBJ2-7 and V is TRBV5-1, with a possible D match to TRBD1 (6 bases). Germline V lookup: CDR1 SGHRS, CDR2 YFSETQ. Trimming removed 4 bases from V and 4 bases from J, with 12 bases in between. The CDR3 is 13 residues long. The CDR3 is CASSLGHQYEQYF. CDR3 coding DNA: TGCGCCAGCAGCCTGGGACACCAGTACGAGCAGTACTTC.

The chain combines TRBV30 with TRBJ1-5; perhaps TRBD1 as D (6 bases). Trimming removed 8 bases from V and 6 bases from J, with 17 bases in between. The CDR3 spans 13 residues. Germline V gene lookup returns CDR1 GTSNPN and CDR2 SVGIG (reference sequence). CDR3 loop: CAPHGGASQPQHF. CDR3 nucleotides: TGTGCCCCCCATGGGGGCGCCAGTCAGCCCCAGCATTTT.